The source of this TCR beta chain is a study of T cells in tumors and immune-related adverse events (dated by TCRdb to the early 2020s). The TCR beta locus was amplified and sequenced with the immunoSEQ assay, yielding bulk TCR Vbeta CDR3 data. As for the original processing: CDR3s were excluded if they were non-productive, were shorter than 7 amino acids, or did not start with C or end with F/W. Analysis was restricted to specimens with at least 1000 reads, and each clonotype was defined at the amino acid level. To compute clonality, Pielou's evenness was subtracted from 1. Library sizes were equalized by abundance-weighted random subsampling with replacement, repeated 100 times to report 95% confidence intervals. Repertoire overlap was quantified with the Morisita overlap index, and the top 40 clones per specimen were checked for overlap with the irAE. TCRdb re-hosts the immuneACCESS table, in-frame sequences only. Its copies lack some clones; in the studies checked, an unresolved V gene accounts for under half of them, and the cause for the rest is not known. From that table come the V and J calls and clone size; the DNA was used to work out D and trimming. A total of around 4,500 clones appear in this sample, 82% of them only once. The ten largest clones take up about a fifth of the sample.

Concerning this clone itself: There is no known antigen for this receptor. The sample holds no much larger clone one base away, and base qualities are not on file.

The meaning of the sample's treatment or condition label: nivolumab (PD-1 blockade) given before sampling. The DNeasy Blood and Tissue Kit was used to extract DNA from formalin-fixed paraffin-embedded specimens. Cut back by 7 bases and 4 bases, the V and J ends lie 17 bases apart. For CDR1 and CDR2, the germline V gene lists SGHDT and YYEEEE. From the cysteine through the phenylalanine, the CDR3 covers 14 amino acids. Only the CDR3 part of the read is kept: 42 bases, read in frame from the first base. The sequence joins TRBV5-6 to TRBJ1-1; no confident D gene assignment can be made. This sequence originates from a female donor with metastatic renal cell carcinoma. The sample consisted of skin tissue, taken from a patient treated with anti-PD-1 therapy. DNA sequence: TGTGCCAGCCAGCAGGCCTCGGGTAGCACTGAAGCTTTCTTT. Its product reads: CASQQASGSTEAFF.